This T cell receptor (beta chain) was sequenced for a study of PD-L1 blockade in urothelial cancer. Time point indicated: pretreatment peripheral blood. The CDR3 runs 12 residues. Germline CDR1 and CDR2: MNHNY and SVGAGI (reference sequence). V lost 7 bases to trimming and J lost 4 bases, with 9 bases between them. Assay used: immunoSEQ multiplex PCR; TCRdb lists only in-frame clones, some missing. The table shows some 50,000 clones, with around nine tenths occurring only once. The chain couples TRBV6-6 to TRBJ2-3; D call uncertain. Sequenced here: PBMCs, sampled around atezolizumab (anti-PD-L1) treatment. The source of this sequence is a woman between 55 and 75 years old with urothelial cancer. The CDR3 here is CASTSRPDTQYF. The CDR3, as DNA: TGTGCCAGCACTAGTCGGCCAGATACGCAGTATTTT.